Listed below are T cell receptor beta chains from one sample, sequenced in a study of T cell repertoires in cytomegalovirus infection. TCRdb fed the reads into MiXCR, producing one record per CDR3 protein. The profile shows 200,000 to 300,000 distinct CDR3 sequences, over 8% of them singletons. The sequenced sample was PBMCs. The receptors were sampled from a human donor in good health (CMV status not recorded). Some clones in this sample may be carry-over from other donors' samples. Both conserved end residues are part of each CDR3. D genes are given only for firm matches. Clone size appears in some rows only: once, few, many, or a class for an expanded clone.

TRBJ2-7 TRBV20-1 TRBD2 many TGCAGTGCTAGTAGGCCTAGCGGGGACTACGAGCAGTACTTC CSASRPSGDYEQYF
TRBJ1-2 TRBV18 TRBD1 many TGTGCCAGCTCACCACCGGGACAGTCATCTTATGGCTACACCTTC CASSPPGQSSYGYTF
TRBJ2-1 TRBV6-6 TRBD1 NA TGTGCCAGCATCTTTCAAACAGGGGTCTACAATGAGCAGTTCTTC CASIFQTGVYNEQFF
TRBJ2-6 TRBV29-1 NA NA TGCAGCGTAAGAGGGTCAGGGGCCAACGTCCTGACTTTC CSVRGSGANVLTF
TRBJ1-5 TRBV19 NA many TGTGCCAGTAGTATAGATCTCGGGAATCAGCCCCAGCATTTT CASSIDLGNQPQHF
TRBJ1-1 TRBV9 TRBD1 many TGTGCCAGCAGCGTAGGAATTGGGACAGACAACACTGAAGCTTTCTTT CASSVGIGTDNTEAFF
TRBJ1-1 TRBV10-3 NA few TGTGCCATCAGTATGGGGGTGACAGCGAACACTGAAGCTTTCTTT CAISMGVTANTEAFF
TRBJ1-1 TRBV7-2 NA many TGTGCCAGCAGCCCGAGCGGGACGGGGTACACTGAAGCTTTCTTT CASSPSGTGYTEAFF
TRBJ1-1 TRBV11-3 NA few TGTGCCAGCAGCTTAGCCGTGACAGCTATGAACACTGAAGCTTTCTTT CASSLAVTAMNTEAFF
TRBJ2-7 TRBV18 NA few TGTGCCAGCTCACCCTTTGTGGGGGCTGGGTACGAGCAGTACTTC CASSPFVGAGYEQYF
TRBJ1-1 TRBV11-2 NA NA TGTGCCAGCAGTCTCCTAAGGGGGACTGAAGCTTTCTTT CASSLLRGTEAFF
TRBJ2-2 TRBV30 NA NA TGTGCCTGGACTCGCAAGGGTATACACACCGGGGAGCTGTTTTTT CAWTRKGIHTGELFF
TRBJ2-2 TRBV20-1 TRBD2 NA TGCAGTGCTAGAGACAGGAAGCGGGGCTACACCGGGGAGCTGTTTTTT CSARDRKRGYTGELFF
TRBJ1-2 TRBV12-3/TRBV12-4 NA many TGTGCCAGCAGTTTGGGGGAAGGGTATGGCTACACCTTC CASSLGEGYGYTF
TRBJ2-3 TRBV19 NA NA TGTGCCAGTACCCCTCTGGATACAGGCGGAACAGATACGCAGTATTTT CASTPLDTGGTDTQYF
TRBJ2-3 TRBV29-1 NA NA TGCAGCGTTGAAACGGGACGGAGCCTCGGGGGTACGCAGTATTTT CSVETGRSLGGTQYF
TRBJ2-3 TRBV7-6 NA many TGTGCCAGCAGCTTAGCGCGTATCTCCCCTACGCAGTATTTT CASSLARISPTQYF
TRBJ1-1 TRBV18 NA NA TGTGCCAGCTCACCCTCAACCCAGGGATTGAACACTGAAGCTTTCTTT CASSPSTQGLNTEAFF
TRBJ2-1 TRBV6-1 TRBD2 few TGTGCCAGCACCCTCTCTGGGGCGGGAGGTTACAATGAGCAGTTCTTC CASTLSGAGGYNEQFF
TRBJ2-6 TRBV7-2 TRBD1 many TGTGCCAGCCTCCCAGGACAGGGAATTGGGGCCAACGTCCTGACTTTC CASLPGQGIGANVLTF
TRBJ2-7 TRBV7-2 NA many TGTGCCAGCAGCTTTGAAGGCGCCTTCTACGAGCAGTACTTC CASSFEGAFYEQYF
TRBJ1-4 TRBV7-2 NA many TGTGCCAGCAGCTTAGAAGCTAATGAAAAACTGTTTTTT CASSLEANEKLFF
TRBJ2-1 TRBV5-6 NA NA TGTGCCAGCAGCTTGGTGGTAGCGCCGGGCAATGAGCAGTTCTTC CASSLVVAPGNEQFF
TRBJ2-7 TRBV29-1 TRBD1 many TGCAGCGGTGGACAGGGGGCAGAGTACGAGCAGTACTTC CSGGQGAEYEQYF
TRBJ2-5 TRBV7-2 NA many TGTGCCAGCAGCCCGTTTGTAACGGGTAACCAAGAGACCCAGTACTTC CASSPFVTGNQETQYF
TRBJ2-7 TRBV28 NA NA TGTGCCAGCAGCGAGGGGGGGCCAAAGGAGCAGTACTTC CASSEGGPKEQYF
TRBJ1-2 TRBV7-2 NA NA TGTGCCAGCAGCTTAGTGGGGGGCGGATATGGCTACACCTTC CASSLVGGGYGYTF
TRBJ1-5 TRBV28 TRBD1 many TGTGCCAGCAGTACGCAGACAGGGGGAAATCAGCCCCAGCATTTT CASSTQTGGNQPQHF
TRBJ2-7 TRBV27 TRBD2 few TGTGCCAGCAGTAGGGATGGGACTAGCGGGGGGCTCACCCGCTCCTCCTACGAGCAGTACTTC CASSRDGTSGGLTRSSYEQYF
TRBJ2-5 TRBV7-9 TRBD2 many TGTGCCAGCAGCTTAGCGACTAGCGCCCAAGAGACCCAGTACTTC CASSLATSAQETQYF
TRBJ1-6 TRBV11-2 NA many TGTGCCAGCAGCTTAGGTGGAGGTTTTTTTTCACCCCTCCACTTT CASSLGGGFFSPLHF
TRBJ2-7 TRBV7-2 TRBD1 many TGTGCCAGCAGCGGCGCGGGACAGGGTAGGGAGCAGTACTTC CASSGAGQGREQYF
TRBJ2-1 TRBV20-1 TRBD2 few TGCAGTGCTAGAGCCCCAGCGGGAACCTACAATGAGCAGTTCTTC CSARAPAGTYNEQFF
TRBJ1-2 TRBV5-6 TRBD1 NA TGTGCCAGCAGCTTACCGACAGGACAGGGGGCTGTTGGCTACACCTTC CASSLPTGQGAVGYTF
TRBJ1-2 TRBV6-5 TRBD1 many TGTGCCAGCAGTTACGACAGGGACTATGGCTACACCTTC CASSYDRDYGYTF
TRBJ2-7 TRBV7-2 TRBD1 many TGTGCCAGCAGCTTCAAGGGGACAGCCGAGCAGTACTTC CASSFKGTAEQYF
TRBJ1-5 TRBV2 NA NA TGTGCCAGCAGAAGTAGGGAGGATCAGCCCCAGCATTTT CASRSREDQPQHF
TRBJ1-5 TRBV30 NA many TGTGCCTATGACCGTGGACCGGGCAATCAGCCCCAGCATTTT CAYDRGPGNQPQHF
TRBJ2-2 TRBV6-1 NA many TGTGCCAGCAGTGAAGGGATGGGAACCGGGGAGCTGTTTTTT CASSEGMGTGELFF
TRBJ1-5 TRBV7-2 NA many TGTGCCAGCAGCCAGACAGGCCTTAGCAATCAGCCCCAGCATTTT CASSQTGLSNQPQHF
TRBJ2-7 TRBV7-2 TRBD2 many TGTGCCAGCAGGGTAGCGGGGGCCTACGAGCAGTACTTC CASRVAGAYEQYF
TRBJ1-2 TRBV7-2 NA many TGTGCCAGCAGTGCCCCTGCAGGGGTCGGCGGCTACACCTTC CASSAPAGVGGYTF
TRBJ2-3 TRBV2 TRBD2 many TGTGCCGGAAGTATCAGCGGGGGGGCCGATACGCAGTATTTT CAGSISGGADTQYF